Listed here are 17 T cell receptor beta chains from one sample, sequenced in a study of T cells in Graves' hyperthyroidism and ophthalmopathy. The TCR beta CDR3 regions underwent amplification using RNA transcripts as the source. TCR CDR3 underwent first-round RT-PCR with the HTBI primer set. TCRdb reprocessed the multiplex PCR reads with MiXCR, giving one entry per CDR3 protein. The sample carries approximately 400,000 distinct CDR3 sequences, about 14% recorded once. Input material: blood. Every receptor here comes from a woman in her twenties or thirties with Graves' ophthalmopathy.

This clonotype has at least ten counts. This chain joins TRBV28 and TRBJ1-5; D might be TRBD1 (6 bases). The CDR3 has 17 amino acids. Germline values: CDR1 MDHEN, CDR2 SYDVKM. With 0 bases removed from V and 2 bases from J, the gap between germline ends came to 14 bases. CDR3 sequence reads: CASSLWGGLGRNQPQHF. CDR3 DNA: TGTGCCAGCAGTTTATGGGGGGGCTTGGGACGCAATCAGCCCCAGCATTTT.

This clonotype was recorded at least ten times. For the CDR3, the DNA is TGTGCCAGCAGCCCGAAGGGGACAGGGGGCGGGTCACCCCTCCACTTT. Residues: CASSPKGTGGGSPLHF. The chain carries TRBV5-6 and TRBJ1-6; 12 bases are shared with TRBD1. The CDR3 loop spans 16 amino acids. Germline lookup yields CDR1 SGHDT and CDR2 YYEEEE. J gave up 10 bases and V 4 bases, and 9 bases lay outside the gene matches.

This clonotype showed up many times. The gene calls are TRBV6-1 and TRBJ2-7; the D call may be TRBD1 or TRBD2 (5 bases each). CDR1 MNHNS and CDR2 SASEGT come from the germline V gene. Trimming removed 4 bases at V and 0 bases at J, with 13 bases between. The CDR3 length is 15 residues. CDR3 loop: CASSALGTPSYEQYF. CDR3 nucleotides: TGTGCCAGCAGTGCGCTCGGGACCCCCTCCTACGAGCAGTACTTC.

The CDR3 protein is CASSIHLMYTEAFF. The DNA for the CDR3 is TGTGCCAGTAGTATCCATTTGATGTACACTGAAGCTTTCTTT. J is TRBJ1-1 and V is TRBV19; D ambiguous. The germline V gene has CDR1 LNHDA and CDR2 SQIVND (reference sequence). The CDR3 contains 14 residues. The V end lost 3 bases, the J end lost 3 bases, and 11 bases lay between the germline ends.

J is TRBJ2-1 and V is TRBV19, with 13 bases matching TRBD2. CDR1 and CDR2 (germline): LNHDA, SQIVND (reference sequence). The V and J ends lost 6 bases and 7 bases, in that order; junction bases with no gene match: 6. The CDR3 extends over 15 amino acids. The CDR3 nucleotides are TGTGCCAGTAGACAGACTAGCGGGGGGTTTAATGAGCAGTTCTTC. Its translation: CASRQTSGGFNEQFF. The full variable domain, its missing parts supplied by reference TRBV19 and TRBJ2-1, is DGGITQSPKYLFRKEGQNVTLSCEQNLNHDAMYWYRQDPGQGLRLIYYSQIVNDFQKGDIAEGYSVSREKKESFPLTVTSAQKNPTAFYLCASRQTSGGFNEQFFGPGTRLTVL.

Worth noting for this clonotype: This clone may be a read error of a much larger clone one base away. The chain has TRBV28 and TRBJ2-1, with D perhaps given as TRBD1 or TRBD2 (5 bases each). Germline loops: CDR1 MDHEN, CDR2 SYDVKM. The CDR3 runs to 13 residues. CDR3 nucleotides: TGTGCCAGCGAAGCAGGGACGGAAGGTGAGCAGTCCTTC. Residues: CASEAGTEGEQSF.

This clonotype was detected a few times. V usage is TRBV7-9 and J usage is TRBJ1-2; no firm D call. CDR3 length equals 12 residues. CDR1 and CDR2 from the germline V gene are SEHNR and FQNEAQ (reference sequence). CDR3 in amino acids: CGSSGILWGYTF. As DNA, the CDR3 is TGTGGGAGCTCCGGGATTTTGTGGGGCTACACCTTC. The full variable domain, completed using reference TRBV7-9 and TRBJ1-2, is DTGVSQNPRHKITKRGQNVTFRCDPISEHNRLYWYRQTLGQGPEFLTYFQNEAQLEKSRLLSDRFSAERPKGSFSTLEIQRTEQGDSAMYLCGSSGILWGYTFGSGTRLTVV.

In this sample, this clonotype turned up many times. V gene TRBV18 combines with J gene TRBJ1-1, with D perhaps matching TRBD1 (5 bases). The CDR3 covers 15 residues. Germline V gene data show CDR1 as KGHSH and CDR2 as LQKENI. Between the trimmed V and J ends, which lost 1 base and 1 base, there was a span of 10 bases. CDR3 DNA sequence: TGTGCCAGCTCACCACAGAGAGGGGCGAACACTGAAGCTTTCTTT. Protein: CASSPQRGANTEAFF. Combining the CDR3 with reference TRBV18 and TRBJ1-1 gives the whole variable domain NAGVMQNPRHLVRRRGQEARLRCSPMKGHSHVYWYRQLPEEGLKFMVYLQKENIIDESGMPKERFSAEFPKEGPSILRIQQVVRGDSAAYFCASSPQRGANTEAFFGQGTRLTVV.

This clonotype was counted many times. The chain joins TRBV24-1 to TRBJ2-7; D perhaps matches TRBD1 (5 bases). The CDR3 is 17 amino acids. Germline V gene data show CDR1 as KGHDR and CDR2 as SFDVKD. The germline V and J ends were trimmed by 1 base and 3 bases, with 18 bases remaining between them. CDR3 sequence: CATSDFWTSLTLYEQYF. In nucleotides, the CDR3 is TGTGCCACCAGTGATTTTTGGACATCCCTCACTCTCTACGAGCAGTACTTC.

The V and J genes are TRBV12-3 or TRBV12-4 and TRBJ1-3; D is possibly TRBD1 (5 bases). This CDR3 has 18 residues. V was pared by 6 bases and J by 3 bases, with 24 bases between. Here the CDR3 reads CASRPLISTADLGNTIYF. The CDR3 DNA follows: TGTGCCAGCAGGCCCCTCATCTCGACAGCCGACCTTGGAAACACCATATATTTT.

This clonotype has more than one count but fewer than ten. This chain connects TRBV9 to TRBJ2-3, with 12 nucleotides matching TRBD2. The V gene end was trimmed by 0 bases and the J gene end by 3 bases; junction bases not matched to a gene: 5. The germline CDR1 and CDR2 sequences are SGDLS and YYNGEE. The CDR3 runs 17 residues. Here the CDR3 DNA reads TGTGCCAGCAGCGTAGGGGCTAGCGGGGGGGTGACAGATACGCAGTATTTT. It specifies CASSVGASGGVTDTQYF.

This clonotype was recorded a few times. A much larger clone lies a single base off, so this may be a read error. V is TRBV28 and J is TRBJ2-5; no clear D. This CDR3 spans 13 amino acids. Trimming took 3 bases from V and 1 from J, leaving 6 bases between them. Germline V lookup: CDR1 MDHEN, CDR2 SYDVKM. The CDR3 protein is CASSFASQETQYF. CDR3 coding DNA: TGTGCCAGCAGTTTCGCCAGCCAAGAGACCCAGTACTTC. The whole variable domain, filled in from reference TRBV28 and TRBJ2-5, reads DVKVTQSSRYLVKRTGEKVFLECVQDMDHENMFWYRQDPGLGLRLIYFSYDVKMKEKGDIPEGYSVSREKKERFSLILESASTNQTSMYLCASSFASQETQYFGPGTRLLVL.

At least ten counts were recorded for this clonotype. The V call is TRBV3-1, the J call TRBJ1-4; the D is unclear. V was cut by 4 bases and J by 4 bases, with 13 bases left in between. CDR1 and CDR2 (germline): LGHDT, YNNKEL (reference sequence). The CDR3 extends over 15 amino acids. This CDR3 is CASSPNGRRNEKLFF. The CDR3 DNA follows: TGTGCCAGCAGCCCGAACGGGAGACGTAATGAAAAACTGTTTTTT.

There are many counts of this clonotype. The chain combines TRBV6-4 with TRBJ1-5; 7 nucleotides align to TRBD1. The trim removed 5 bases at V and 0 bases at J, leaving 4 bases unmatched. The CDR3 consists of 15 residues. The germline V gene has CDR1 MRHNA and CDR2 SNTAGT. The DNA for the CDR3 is TGTGCCAGCAGTACCACAGGGGATAGCAATCAGCCCCAGCATTTT. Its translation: CASSTTGDSNQPQHF.

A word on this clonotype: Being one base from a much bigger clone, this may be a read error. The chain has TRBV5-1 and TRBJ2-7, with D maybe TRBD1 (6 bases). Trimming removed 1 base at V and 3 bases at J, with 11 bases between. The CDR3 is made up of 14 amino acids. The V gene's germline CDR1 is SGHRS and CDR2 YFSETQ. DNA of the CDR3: TGCGCCAGCAGCTTGCCGGCAGGGGTCTACGAGCAGTACTTC. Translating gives CASSLPAGVYEQYF.

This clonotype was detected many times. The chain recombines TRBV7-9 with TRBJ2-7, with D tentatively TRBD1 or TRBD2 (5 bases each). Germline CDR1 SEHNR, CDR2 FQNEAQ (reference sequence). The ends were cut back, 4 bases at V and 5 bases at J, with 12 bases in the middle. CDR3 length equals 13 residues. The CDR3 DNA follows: TGTGCCAGCAGCTCTAGCCAGGGTCACGAGCAGTACTTC. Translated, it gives CASSSSQGHEQYF.

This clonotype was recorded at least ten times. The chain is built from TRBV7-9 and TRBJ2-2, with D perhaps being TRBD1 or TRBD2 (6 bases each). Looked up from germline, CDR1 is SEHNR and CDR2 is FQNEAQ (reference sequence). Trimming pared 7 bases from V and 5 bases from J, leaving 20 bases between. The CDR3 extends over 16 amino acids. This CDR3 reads CASNARGLGTTGELFF. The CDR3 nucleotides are TGTGCCAGCAACGCGAGGGGACTGGGGACAACCGGGGAGCTGTTTTTT.